The 28 T cell receptor beta chains below all came from one sample that was sequenced in a study of blood T cell repertoires in COVID-19 (dated by TCRdb to about 2020). To prepare the library, the immunoSEQ multiplex PCR assay was applied. TCRdb holds this immuneACCESS table with in-frame rearrangements only. Some clones are missing; in checked studies, unresolved V genes explain under half, and the rest has no known cause. Present in this sample are over 200,000 clones, around 90% of which were seen just once. 1% to 1.5% of the sample is held by the ten biggest clonotypes. Sequencing input: peripheral blood. Every receptor here comes from a man aged 25-45 years with acute or convalescent COVID-19.

The CDR3 loop reads CASSGLDRQRDGYNEQFF. The CDR3 DNA sequence: TGTGCCAGCAGCGGATTAGACCGACAGCGGGATGGTTACAATGAGCAGTTCTTC. V and J are TRBV9 and TRBJ2-1, with TRBD2 identical over 7 bases. V gave up 3 bases and J gave up 4 bases; unmatched junction bases: 16. The germline V gene encodes CDR1 SGDLS and CDR2 YYNGEE. The CDR3 spans 18 residues.

This clone appeared a single time. This chain connects TRBV3-1 (or the pseudogene TRBV3-2) to TRBJ1-2, with D possibly being TRBD1 (5 bases). This CDR3 contains 15 residues. Germline loops: CDR1 LGHDT, CDR2 YNNKEL (reference sequence). Deletions cut 2 bases from V and 6 bases from J, with 16 bases between. This CDR3 is CASSQMAGQTNGYTF. The CDR3 DNA follows: TGTGCCAGCAGCCAAATGGCAGGGCAGACCAATGGCTACACCTTC.

This clone has only one observation. The J gene is TRBJ2-4, the V gene TRBV7-2, with 8 bases aligning to TRBD1. Germline trimming cut 1 base from V and 9 bases from J; bases unmatched to any gene: 8. The CDR3 is 15 amino acids. Per germline, CDR1 SGHTA and CDR2 FQGNSA. CDR3 loop: CASSLEGTGGGIQYF. CDR3 in DNA: TGTGCCAGCAGCTTAGAAGGGACAGGCGGCGGCATTCAGTACTTC.

The chain uses TRBV28 and TRBJ2-2; 9 positions match TRBD2. Per germline, CDR1 MDHEN and CDR2 SYDVKM. Germline trimming cut 3 bases from V and 7 bases from J; bases unmatched to any gene: 9. CDR3 size: 16 residues. As DNA, the CDR3 is TGTGCCAGCAGTTTGATGGGCGGGAGGGCCATCGGGGAGCTGTTTTTT. Translation: CASSLMGGRAIGELFF.

The CDR3 sequence: CASSSTPEGANTGELFF. The CDR3 DNA is TGTGCCAGCAGTTCAACCCCGGAAGGGGCGAACACCGGGGAGCTGTTTTTT. The rearrangement links TRBV27 to TRBJ2-2; perhaps TRBD1 as D (5 bases). Germline CDR1 MNHEY, CDR2 SMNVEV (reference sequence). CDR3 length: 17 residues. V dropped 4 bases and J dropped 0 bases, with 15 bases sitting between them.

This clone was detected only a few times. The V call is TRBV5-1, the J call TRBJ1-2; no reliable D call. CDR1 and CDR2 from the germline V gene are SGHRS and YFSETQ. The V and J ends lost 0 bases and 7 bases respectively, with 16 bases between them. The CDR3 loop spans 15 amino acids. The chain's CDR3 is CASSLEAGSPSGYTF. The CDR3, as DNA: TGCGCCAGCAGCTTGGAAGCGGGGTCCCCTTCTGGCTACACCTTC.

CDR3 nucleotide sequence: TGCGCCAGCAGCCCGGAGACGGACAGGTCTTATGGCTACACCTTC. The encoded protein is CASSPETDRSYGYTF. The chain links TRBV5-1 to TRBJ1-2, with 7 bases fitting TRBD1. Germline CDR1 SGHRS, CDR2 YFSETQ. After removal of 4 bases from V and 5 bases from J, the junction contained 11 bases not matched to a gene. The CDR3 length is 15 residues.

This chain links TRBV5-1 with TRBJ1-5, with a possible D match to TRBD1 (5 bases). The CDR3 is 14 amino acids. V dropped 4 bases and J dropped 4 bases, with 12 bases sitting between them. The germline V gene has CDR1 SGHRS and CDR2 YFSETQ. The chain's CDR3 is CASSLDSSNQPQHF. The CDR3 coding sequence is TGCGCCAGCAGCCTTGACAGTAGTAATCAGCCCCAGCATTTT.

The chain links TRBV28 to TRBJ1-2; D unresolved. The CDR3 spans 12 residues. Trimming removed 6 bases at V and 2 bases at J, with 7 bases between. CDR1 is MDHEN and CDR2 is SYDVKM in the germline V gene. CDR3 sequence: CASRTVNYGYTF. The CDR3 nucleotides are TGTGCCAGCAGAACAGTCAACTATGGCTACACCTTC.

In this sample, this clone turned up a few times. The V call is TRBV2, the J call TRBJ2-5; D is unclear. Trimming took 7 bases from V and 3 from J, leaving 15 bases between them. The CDR3 totals 14 residues. The V gene's germline CDR1 is SNHLY and CDR2 FYNNEI. The CDR3 is CASTRYPRKETQYF. CDR3 nucleotides: TGTGCCAGCACCCGCTATCCCCGCAAAGAGACCCAGTACTTC.

The V call is TRBV5-4, the J call TRBJ2-3; D unclear. This CDR3 has 13 residues. The germline V and J ends were trimmed by 0 bases and 1 base, with 3 bases remaining between them. The germline V gene encodes CDR1 SGHNT and CDR2 YYREEE (reference sequence). For the CDR3, the DNA is TGTGCCAGCAGCTTGGCCGGCACAGATACGCAGTATTTT. Translating gives CASSLAGTDTQYF. Full variable domain (outside the CDR3, taken from reference TRBV5-4 and TRBJ2-3): ETGVTQSPTHLIKTRGQQVTLRCSSQSGHNTVSWYQQALGQGPQFIFQYYREEENGRGNFPPRFSGLQFPNYSSELNVNALELDDSALYLCASSLAGTDTQYFGPGTRLTVL.

This clone was detected a few times. J is TRBJ1-3 and V is TRBV7-2; perhaps TRBD1 as D (6 bases). V gave up 0 bases and J gave up 7 bases, with 13 bases separating them. This CDR3 spans 15 amino acids. Per germline, CDR1 SGHTA and CDR2 FQGNSA. Written as DNA, the CDR3 is TGTGCCAGCAGCTTAGCGGCACTGCAGGGGAACACCATATATTTT. It translates to CASSLAALQGNTIYF.

CDR3 region: CASSLGATSTKGAFF. The CDR3, as DNA: TGTGCCAGCAGTTTGGGGGCGACTTCAACAAAAGGAGCTTTCTTT. The rearrangement joins TRBV28 to TRBJ1-1; D is possibly TRBD1 (6 bases). The V end was cut by 3 bases, the J end by 10 bases, with 21 bases between. The CDR3 consists of 15 residues. The germline V gene has CDR1 MDHEN and CDR2 SYDVKM.

This rearrangement joins TRBV4-2 to TRBJ2-7; weak D call: TRBD2 (6 bases). CDR3 size: 16 residues. Trimming shortened V by 0 bases and J by 2 bases, and 14 bases separated the two germline ends. The germline V gene has CDR1 LGHNA and CDR2 YNFKEQ. As DNA, the CDR3 is TGTGCCAGCAGCCAAGATACCCTGCGGGACCCCTACGAGCAGTACTTC. It translates to CASSQDTLRDPYEQYF.

The rearrangement uses TRBV6-1 and TRBJ2-3; 8 bases line up with TRBD2. J lost 6 bases, V lost 2 bases, and 4 bases had no gene match. Germline assignment: CDR1 MNHNS and CDR2 SASEGT. CDR3 size: 14 residues. DNA of the CDR3: TGTGCCAGCAGTGAACGGGGGGGGTGGGATACGCAGTATTTT. Encoded protein: CASSERGGWDTQYF.

The chain is built from TRBV5-6 and TRBJ2-1, with 7 bases aligning to TRBD2. Per germline, CDR1 SGHDT and CDR2 YYEEEE. Trimming cost V 0 bases and J 8 bases; bases outside gene matches: 8. This CDR3 spans 15 amino acids. CDR3 coding DNA: TGTGCCAGCAGCTTGGGGGGACTAACCCCCCATGAGCAGTTCTTC. This sequence encodes CASSLGGLTPHEQFF.

This chain joins TRBV19 and TRBJ2-7; TRBD1 matches at 7 bases. The CDR3 covers 13 residues. Germline CDR1 is LNHDA and CDR2 is SQIVND (reference sequence). Trimming took 1 base from V and 4 from J; bases not matched to a gene: 1. The DNA of the CDR3 is TGTGCCAGTAGTATAGGACAGGGTTACGAGCAGTACTTC. As protein: CASSIGQGYEQYF.

V and J are TRBV6-5 and TRBJ2-1; D is perhaps TRBD2 (6 bases). The germline V gene has CDR1 MNHEY and CDR2 SVGAGI. The CDR3 sequence is 14 residues long. V lost 2 bases, J lost 9 bases, and 14 bases lay in between. The CDR3 reads CASSYGGSGSEQFF. DNA of the CDR3: TGTGCCAGCAGTTACGGGGGGTCGGGGAGTGAGCAGTTCTTC.

The chain joins TRBV27 to TRBJ2-1; 7 bases are a match to TRBD2. CDR3 length: 13 amino acids. Per germline, CDR1 MNHEY and CDR2 SMNVEV (reference sequence). V lost 7 bases and J lost 10; bases outside the gene matches: 10. The chain's CDR3 is CASNRRGSNEQFF. The DNA for the CDR3 is TGTGCCAGCAACCGGCGGGGGAGTAACGAGCAGTTCTTC.

V usage is TRBV28 and J usage is TRBJ1-5; the match to TRBD1 covers 9 bases. CDR1 MDHEN and CDR2 SYDVKM come from the germline V gene. V was pared by 2 bases and J by 4 bases, with 6 bases of the junction left unmatched. This CDR3 has 16 amino acids. Here the CDR3 DNA reads TGTGCCAGCAGTTTACAACAGGGGGCTTCTAATCAGCCCCAGCATTTT. Amino acids: CASSLQQGASNQPQHF.

This chain links TRBV20-1 with TRBJ2-7; D is possibly TRBD2 (6 bases). V lost 6 bases, J lost 2 bases, and 8 bases lay in between. CDR1 and CDR2 (germline): DFQATT, SNEGSKA (reference sequence). The CDR3 runs to 11 residues. Here the CDR3 DNA reads TGCAGTGCGCCGGGGGCCTACGAGCAGTACTTC. Translating gives CSAPGAYEQYF.

V is TRBV5-1 and J is TRBJ2-7; 8 bases map to TRBD1. CDR1 SGHRS and CDR2 YFSETQ come from the germline V gene. The length of the CDR3 is 13 residues. J gave up 6 bases and V 1 base, and 3 bases lay outside the gene matches. The CDR3 nucleotides are TGCGCCAGCAGCTTGCAGGGGGCGCCCGAGCAGTACTTC. Amino acid sequence: CASSLQGAPEQYF.

This sequence joins TRBV5-4 and TRBJ1-1; D possibly corresponds to TRBD1 (6 bases). Germline V gene lookup returns CDR1 SGHNT and CDR2 YYREEE (reference sequence). This CDR3 has 14 residues. V was trimmed by 4 bases and J by 4 bases, leaving 14 bases between them. The CDR3 bases are TGTGCCAGCAGCCCTGGGGGGGGCCGCACTGAAGCTTTCTTT. It translates to CASSPGGGRTEAFF.

The chain has TRBV11-3 and TRBJ1-1, with D possibly matching TRBD1 (5 bases). Trimming cost V 1 base and J 11 bases, with 14 bases left between them. Germline assignment: CDR1 SGHNT and CDR2 YENEEA. This CDR3 comprises 13 residues. CDR3 residues: CASSLGAAGQAFF. The CDR3 DNA reads as TGTGCCAGCAGCTTAGGGGCCGCGGGGCAGGCTTTCTTT. The whole variable domain, remainder taken from reference TRBV11-3 and TRBJ1-1, is EAGVVQSPRYKIIEKKQPVAFWCNPISGHNTLYWYLQNLGQGPELLIRYENEEAVDDSQLPKDRFSAERLKGVDSTLKIQPAELGDSAVYLCASSLGAAGQAFFGQGTRLTVV.

The chain has TRBV24-1 and TRBJ2-2, with D maybe TRBD1 (6 bases). The germline CDR1 and CDR2 sequences are KGHDR and SFDVKD. V lost 0 bases to trimming and J lost 2 bases, with 21 bases between them. The CDR3 extends over 20 amino acids. The DNA of the CDR3 is TGTGCCACCAGTGATTTGCAATGGGGGCAGGAAGCGGTAAACACCGGGGAGCTGTTTTTT. This encodes CATSDLQWGQEAVNTGELFF.

The CDR3 DNA reads as TGTGCCAGCAGTGTATCAGGGGGCGCGGAGTACTTC. As protein: CASSVSGGAEYF. The chain links TRBV2 to TRBJ2-7, with 8 bases aligning to TRBD1. Germline V gives CDR1 SNHLY, CDR2 FYNNEI. V shed 4 bases and J 11 bases; nucleotides not matched to a gene: 7. This CDR3 is built from 12 residues.

V gene TRBV19 combines with J gene TRBJ2-3; the match to TRBD2 covers 8 bases. From germline, CDR1 is LNHDA and CDR2 SQIVND (reference sequence). This CDR3 has 15 amino acids. With V trimmed by 6 bases and J by 2 bases, 7 bases remained unmatched. Here the CDR3 DNA reads TGTGCCAGTAGAAGAGCGGGGGTTAACACAGATACGCAGTATTTT. This sequence encodes CASRRAGVNTDTQYF.

The chain is built from TRBV9 and TRBJ1-2, with D possibly being TRBD1 (6 bases). Looked up from germline, CDR1 is SGDLS and CDR2 is YYNGEE. Trimming stripped 0 bases from V and 1 base from J, with 16 bases between. The CDR3 is 17 residues long. The CDR3 loop is CASSVGFNRANNYGYTF. CDR3 nucleotides: TGTGCCAGCAGCGTAGGATTTAACAGGGCTAATAACTATGGCTACACCTTC. Drawing the rest from reference TRBV9 and TRBJ1-2, the complete variable domain is DSGVTQTPKHLITATGQRVTLRCSPRSGDLSVYWYQQSLDQGLQFLIQYYNGEERAKGNILERFSAQQFPDLHSELNLSSLELGDSALYFCASSVGFNRANNYGYTFGSGTRLTVV.